These 2 T cell receptor beta chains came from one sample sequenced in a study of prognosis after radiotherapy for stage I lung cancer. The genomic DNA TCR beta CDR3 region underwent two rounds of multiplex PCR. Specific primers for each TRBV and TRBJ gene were what first-round PCR used. MiXCR was run by TCRdb on the multiplex PCR reads, yielding one entry per CDR3 protein. In the table there are under 75,000 distinct CDR3 sequences, 26% of which are singletons. Material: PBMCs, obtained before or after stereotactic body radiation therapy (not recorded which). Source of these receptors: a donor older than 45 with non-small cell lung cancer.

This clonotype was counted many times. The chain carries TRBV2 and TRBJ2-5; 12 bases match TRBD1. The junction had 4 bases not matched to a gene; V was cut back by 6 bases and J by 5 bases. Germline CDR1 SNHLY, CDR2 FYNNEI. This CDR3 has 14 amino acids. This chain's CDR3 is CASRRDRGQETQYF. The CDR3 DNA follows: TGTGCCAGCAGGAGGGACAGGGGGCAGGAGACCCAGTACTTC.

This clonotype was seen more than once but under ten times. This could be a read error, since a much larger clone is one nucleotide away. The V and J genes are TRBV2 and TRBJ2-1, with 7 positions matching TRBD2. The CDR3 has 14 amino acids. The V gene's germline CDR1 is SNHLY and CDR2 FYNNEI. The CDR3 bases are TGTACCAGCGGGGTGCAGGGCCCCTACAATGAGCAGTTCTTC. It yields the protein CTSGVQGPYNEQFF. Based on the CDR3 plus reference TRBV2 and TRBJ2-1, the full variable domain is EPEVTQTPSHQVTQMGQEVILRCVPISNHLYFYWYRQILGQKVEFLVSFYNNEISEKSEIFDDQFSVERPDGSNFTLKIRSTKLEDSAMYFCTSGVQGPYNEQFFGPGTRLTVL.